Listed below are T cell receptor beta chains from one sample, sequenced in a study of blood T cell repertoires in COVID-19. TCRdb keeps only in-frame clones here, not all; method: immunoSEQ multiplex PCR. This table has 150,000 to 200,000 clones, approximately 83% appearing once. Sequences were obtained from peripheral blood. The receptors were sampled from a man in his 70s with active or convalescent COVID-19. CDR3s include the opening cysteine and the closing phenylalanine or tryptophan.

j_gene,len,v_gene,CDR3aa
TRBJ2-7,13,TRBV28,CASTSPPVRRQYF
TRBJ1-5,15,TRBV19,CASTPGKGSNQPQHF
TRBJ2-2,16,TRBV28,CASNAPSGVYTGELFF
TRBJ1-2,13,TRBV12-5,CASALGGAWGYTF
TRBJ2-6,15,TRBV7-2,CASTEDPWGANVLTF
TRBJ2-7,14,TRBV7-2,CASSQAWARGEQYF
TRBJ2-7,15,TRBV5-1,CASSLIAGAHYEQYF
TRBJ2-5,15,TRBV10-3,CATTGSGGSQETQYF
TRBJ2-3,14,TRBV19,CASSNRGRTDTQYF
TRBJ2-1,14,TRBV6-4,CASSLDRGIDEQFF
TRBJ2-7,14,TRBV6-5,CASTRGGSSYEQYF
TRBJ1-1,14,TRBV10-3,CAISGGVPRTEAFF
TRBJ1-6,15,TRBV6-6,CASSYEQDYNSPLHF
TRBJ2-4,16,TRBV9,CASSVAPDRGGNIQYF
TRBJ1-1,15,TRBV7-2,CASSPLGGSDTEAFF
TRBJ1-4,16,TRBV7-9,CASSPQGGSTNEKLFF
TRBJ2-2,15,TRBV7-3,CASSLSTGNTGELFF
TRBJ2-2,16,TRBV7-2,CASSLLGLANTGELFF
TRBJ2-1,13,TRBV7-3,CASSYGRVDEQFF
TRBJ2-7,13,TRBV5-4,CASRTTGSYEQYF
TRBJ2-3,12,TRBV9,CASSPSTDTQYF
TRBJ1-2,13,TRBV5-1,CASSAGALGGYTF